The 16 T cell receptor beta chains below all came from one sample that was sequenced in a study of neoadjuvant anti-PD-1 for oral cavity cancer (dated by TCRdb to about 2021). Preparation of the library involved the immunoSEQ multiplex PCR assay. The table was pulled from immuneACCESS by TCRdb, which kept in-frame rearrangements only. Such tables lose some clones; where checked, under half of the loss comes from unresolved V genes, and the rest has no known cause. This sample lists 72,000 or so clones; 86% were detected once. More than 2.5% of the sample goes to the ten largest clones. This sample's time point label indicates: after neoadjuvant nivolumab, at surgical resection. This sample comprised PBMCs, obtained after nivolumab (anti-PD-1) treatment. The receptors were gathered from a person aged 35-79 years with oral cavity squamous cell carcinoma.

The rearrangement joins TRBV19 to TRBJ2-7, with 10 bases lining up with TRBD1. J gave up 0 bases and V 3 bases, and 2 bases lay outside the gene matches. The CDR3 loop spans 15 amino acids. Germline CDR1 and CDR2: LNHDA and SQIVND (reference sequence). The CDR3 sequence: CASSMGQGFSYEQYF. CDR3 nucleotides: TGTGCCAGTAGTATGGGACAGGGGTTCTCCTACGAGCAGTACTTC. Complete variable domain (other parts from reference TRBV19 and TRBJ2-7): DGGITQSPKYLFRKEGQNVTLSCEQNLNHDAMYWYRQDPGQGLRLIYYSQIVNDFQKGDIAEGYSVSREKKESFPLTVTSAQKNPTAFYLCASSMGQGFSYEQYFGPGTRLTVT.

The V and J genes are TRBV4-1 and TRBJ2-3, with no clear D. Germline values: CDR1 MGHRA, CDR2 YSYEKL. V shed 0 bases and J shed 2 bases, with 12 bases lying between them. CDR3 length equals 16 residues. The CDR3 DNA follows: TGCGCCAGCAGCCAAGAGTCTCAGCGTGACACAGATACGCAGTATTTT. Amino acids: CASSQESQRDTDTQYF.

The V gene is TRBV7-9, the J gene TRBJ2-5, with TRBD2 matching 9 bases. This CDR3 has 18 amino acids. Trimming cost V 0 bases and J 5 bases; bases outside gene matches: 13. CDR1 and CDR2 (germline): SEHNR, FQNEAQ (reference sequence). This CDR3 reads CASSLAVRAGGVVETQYF. The CDR3 region has the DNA TGTGCCAGCAGCTTAGCGGTACGAGCGGGAGGCGTAGTGGAGACCCAGTACTTC.

The gene calls are TRBV18 and TRBJ1-1; no firm D call. Germline V lookup: CDR1 KGHSH, CDR2 LQKENI. The ends were cut back, 3 bases at V and 0 bases at J, with 14 bases in the middle. The CDR3 has 16 amino acids. This CDR3 is CASSPSFGAMNTEAFF. Here the CDR3 DNA reads TGTGCCAGCTCACCGTCGTTTGGCGCCATGAACACTGAAGCTTTCTTT. Combining the CDR3 with reference TRBV18 and TRBJ1-1 gives the whole variable domain NAGVMQNPRHLVRRRGQEARLRCSPMKGHSHVYWYRQLPEEGLKFMVYLQKENIIDESGMPKERFSAEFPKEGPSILRIQQVVRGDSAAYFCASSPSFGAMNTEAFFGQGTRLTVV.

The gene calls are TRBV9 and TRBJ2-7; 7 bases are a match to TRBD1. The V gene's germline CDR1 is SGDLS and CDR2 YYNGEE. This CDR3 has 13 residues. V lost 4 bases, J lost 3 bases, and 4 bases stayed unmatched. CDR3 nucleotide sequence: TGTGCCAGCAGCCCCCGGACAGGCTACGAGCAGTACTTC. The encoded protein is CASSPRTGYEQYF.

The chain couples TRBV7-9 to TRBJ2-5; D is ambiguous. V dropped 6 bases and J dropped 6 bases, with 11 bases sitting between them. The germline gives CDR1 SEHNR, CDR2 FQNEAQ (reference sequence). There are 12 residues in the CDR3. The CDR3 DNA reads TGTGCCAGCAGATTCACGGAGAAGACCCAGTACTTC. This sequence encodes CASRFTEKTQYF.

The chain couples TRBV7-3 to TRBJ2-3; TRBD2 matches at 9 bases. Germline trimming cut 5 bases from V and 7 bases from J; bases unmatched to any gene: 4. Germline V CDR1 and CDR2: SGHTA, FQGTGA. The CDR3 sequence is 13 residues long. This CDR3 is CASSPGTSNTQYF. The CDR3, as DNA: TGTGCCAGCAGCCCCGGGACTAGCAATACGCAGTATTTT.

The V call is TRBV5-1, the J call TRBJ1-1; 11 nucleotides match TRBD1. Germline lookup yields CDR1 SGHRS and CDR2 YFSETQ. J was trimmed by 7 bases and V by 4 bases; bases with no gene match: 6. This CDR3 contains 14 residues. The CDR3 sequence: CASSLGQGAGEAFF. Written as DNA, the CDR3 is TGCGCCAGCAGCCTAGGACAGGGGGCCGGTGAAGCTTTCTTT.

This clone has just one count. J is TRBJ2-7 and V is TRBV6-5, with a possible D match to TRBD1 (8 bases). The CDR3 contains 13 residues. V shed 0 bases and J shed 7 bases, with 10 bases lying between them. Germline CDR1 and CDR2: MNHEY and SVGAGI. The CDR3 is CASSYSQGGEQYF. Here the CDR3 DNA reads TGTGCCAGCAGTTACTCACAGGGGGGGGAGCAGTACTTC.

The table lists this clone with a count of one. The chain has TRBV11-3 and TRBJ2-7; D gene ambiguous. Between the trimmed V and J ends, which lost 4 bases and 2 bases, there was a span of 9 bases. CDR3 length: 13 residues. Per the germline V gene, CDR1 is SGHNT and CDR2 is YENEEA. CDR3 sequence: CASSWGPTYEQYF. The CDR3 DNA follows: TGTGCCAGCAGCTGGGGTCCCACCTACGAGCAGTACTTC.

The J gene is TRBJ2-7, the V gene TRBV25-1; perhaps TRBD2 as D (6 bases). V lost 5 bases to trimming and J lost 7 bases, with 15 bases between them. The length of the CDR3 is 13 residues. Per germline, CDR1 MGHDK and CDR2 SYGVNS. CDR3 in amino acids: CASSWRGPLEQYF. CDR3 coding DNA: TGTGCCAGCAGTTGGAGGGGCCCTTTGGAGCAGTACTTC.

The rearrangement uses TRBV5-1 and TRBJ2-3; no firm D call. Germline V gene sequence: CDR1 SGHRS, CDR2 YFSETQ. V shed 4 bases and J shed 8 bases, with 17 bases lying between them. This CDR3 comprises 14 residues. Written as DNA, the CDR3 is TGCGCCAGCAGCGAATTCCTTCTTGATGGTACGCAGTATTTT. It specifies CASSEFLLDGTQYF.

The rearrangement links TRBV5-4 to TRBJ2-2; D is perhaps TRBD2 (6 bases). Germline lookup yields CDR1 SGHNT and CDR2 YYREEE (reference sequence). This CDR3 has 17 residues. Trimming removed 5 bases at V and 4 bases at J, with 21 bases between. The CDR3 sequence is CASSKDWGGAGTGELFF. The CDR3 bases are TGTGCCAGCAGTAAGGACTGGGGCGGGGCTGGCACCGGGGAGCTGTTTTTT.

This chain joins TRBV5-6 and TRBJ1-6; 10 positions agree with TRBD1. Trimming cost V 3 bases and J 13 bases; bases outside gene matches: 10. CDR1 SGHDT and CDR2 YYEEEE come from the germline V gene. This CDR3 has 15 residues. CDR3 loop: CASSSTPGQGIPLHF. DNA for the CDR3: TGTGCCAGCAGCTCCACTCCGGGACAGGGGATCCCCCTCCACTTT.

This chain connects TRBV27 to TRBJ1-2, with TRBD1 as a possible D gene (5 bases). CDR1 MNHEY and CDR2 SMNVEV come from the germline V gene (reference sequence). The CDR3 covers 13 residues. The ends were cut back, 5 bases at V and 4 bases at J, with 11 bases in the middle. CDR3: CASSPRGIYGYTF. The CDR3 DNA reads TGTGCCAGCAGTCCACGGGGCATCTATGGCTACACCTTC.

This chain connects TRBV6-1 to TRBJ2-3; tentatively, D is TRBD2 (6 bases). V shed 6 bases and J shed 5 bases, with 9 bases lying between them. This CDR3 contains 12 residues. Germline V gene data show CDR1 as MNHNS and CDR2 as SASEGT. CDR3 in DNA: TGTGCCAGCAGGGGGGGAATAGATACGCAGTATTTT. Translated, it gives CASRGGIDTQYF.